This T cell receptor (beta chain) is drawn from a study of response to subunit inactivated influenza vaccine. On this clonotype itself: Its antigen is still unknown.

TCRdb ran MiXCR on the RT-PCR reads and lists one entry per CDR3 protein. Of 700,000 to 900,000 distinct CDR3 sequences in the sample, 21% are singletons; the top ten hold roughly a tenth. This CDR3 contains 13 residues. V lost 5 bases to trimming and J lost 4 bases, with 8 bases between them. Study-wide points: Authors suggested each seasonal flu vaccination may recruit only limited numbers of new T cells.

This TCR derives from a man aged 45-65 years who received an inactivated influenza vaccine. The rearrangement joins TRBV12-3 or TRBV12-4 to TRBJ2-2; no clear D. The sequenced sample was PBMCs from blood, obtained around 5 days after vaccination. The CDR3 bases are TGTGCCAGCAGTACCCGCCCCACCGGGGAGCTGTTTTTT. This gives the protein CASSTRPTGELFF.